This TCR beta chain was captured in a study of blood T cell repertoires in COVID-19. Study background: Samples came from the United States, Italy and Spain, spanning acute and convalescent COVID-19. T cells, B-cell-depleted T cells, or PBMCs provided the cDNA or gDNA that served as material.

The ends lost 4 bases at V and 1 base at J; junction bases unmatched: 4. Germline CDR1 reads SGHRS; CDR2 reads YFSETQ. There are 14 residues in the CDR3. The authors' processing: Reference gene primer amplification in the assay estimated nucleated cell counts. Data came from immunoSEQ multiplex PCR; TCRdb stores just in-frame clones and leaves some out. The D gene and trimming were derived from the DNA, and the V and J assignments and clone size from that table. This table has 150,000 to 200,000 clones, roughly nine tenths appearing once. This TCR came from a man between 18 and 35 years old who had recovered from COVID-19. The V gene is TRBV5-1, the J gene TRBJ1-1; the match to TRBD1 covers 7 bases. Sequenced material: peripheral blood. The chain's CDR3 is CASSRSGGNTEAFF. The CDR3 DNA reads as TGCGCCAGCAGCAGATCAGGGGGGAACACTGAAGCTTTCTTT.